This T cell receptor (beta chain) was sequenced for a study of cytomegalovirus exposure and HLA in healthy donors. General study results and limits: The study had only CMV serostatus as immune exposure information. Sequencing had likely introduced a cluster of highly shared sequence variants as an artifact. Researchers reported in a later analysis that a missense DCLRE1C variant was tied to TCR beta V- and J-gene trimming.

A multiplex PCR was run with 60 Vbeta primers and 13 Jbeta primers. Only in-frame clones appear in the TCRdb table, and some are missing; sequencing was by immunoSEQ multiplex PCR. Found here are around 210,000 clones, roughly 78% of them singletons; the top ten hold approximately 0.47%. Details on this clone: Its target is not known.

CDR1 MNHNY and CDR2 SVGAGI come from the germline V gene (reference sequence). The CDR3 is 12 residues long. The germline V and J ends were trimmed by 8 bases and 11 bases, with 15 bases remaining between them. Sequences were obtained from PBMCs. The sequence was obtained from a boy between 10 and 17 years old in good health and CMV-seronegative. The chain links TRBV6-6 to TRBJ1-4; D gene ambiguous. The CDR3 protein is CASCPGAFKLFF. The CDR3 DNA reads as TGTGCCAGCTGCCCGGGAGCCTTTAAACTGTTTTTT.